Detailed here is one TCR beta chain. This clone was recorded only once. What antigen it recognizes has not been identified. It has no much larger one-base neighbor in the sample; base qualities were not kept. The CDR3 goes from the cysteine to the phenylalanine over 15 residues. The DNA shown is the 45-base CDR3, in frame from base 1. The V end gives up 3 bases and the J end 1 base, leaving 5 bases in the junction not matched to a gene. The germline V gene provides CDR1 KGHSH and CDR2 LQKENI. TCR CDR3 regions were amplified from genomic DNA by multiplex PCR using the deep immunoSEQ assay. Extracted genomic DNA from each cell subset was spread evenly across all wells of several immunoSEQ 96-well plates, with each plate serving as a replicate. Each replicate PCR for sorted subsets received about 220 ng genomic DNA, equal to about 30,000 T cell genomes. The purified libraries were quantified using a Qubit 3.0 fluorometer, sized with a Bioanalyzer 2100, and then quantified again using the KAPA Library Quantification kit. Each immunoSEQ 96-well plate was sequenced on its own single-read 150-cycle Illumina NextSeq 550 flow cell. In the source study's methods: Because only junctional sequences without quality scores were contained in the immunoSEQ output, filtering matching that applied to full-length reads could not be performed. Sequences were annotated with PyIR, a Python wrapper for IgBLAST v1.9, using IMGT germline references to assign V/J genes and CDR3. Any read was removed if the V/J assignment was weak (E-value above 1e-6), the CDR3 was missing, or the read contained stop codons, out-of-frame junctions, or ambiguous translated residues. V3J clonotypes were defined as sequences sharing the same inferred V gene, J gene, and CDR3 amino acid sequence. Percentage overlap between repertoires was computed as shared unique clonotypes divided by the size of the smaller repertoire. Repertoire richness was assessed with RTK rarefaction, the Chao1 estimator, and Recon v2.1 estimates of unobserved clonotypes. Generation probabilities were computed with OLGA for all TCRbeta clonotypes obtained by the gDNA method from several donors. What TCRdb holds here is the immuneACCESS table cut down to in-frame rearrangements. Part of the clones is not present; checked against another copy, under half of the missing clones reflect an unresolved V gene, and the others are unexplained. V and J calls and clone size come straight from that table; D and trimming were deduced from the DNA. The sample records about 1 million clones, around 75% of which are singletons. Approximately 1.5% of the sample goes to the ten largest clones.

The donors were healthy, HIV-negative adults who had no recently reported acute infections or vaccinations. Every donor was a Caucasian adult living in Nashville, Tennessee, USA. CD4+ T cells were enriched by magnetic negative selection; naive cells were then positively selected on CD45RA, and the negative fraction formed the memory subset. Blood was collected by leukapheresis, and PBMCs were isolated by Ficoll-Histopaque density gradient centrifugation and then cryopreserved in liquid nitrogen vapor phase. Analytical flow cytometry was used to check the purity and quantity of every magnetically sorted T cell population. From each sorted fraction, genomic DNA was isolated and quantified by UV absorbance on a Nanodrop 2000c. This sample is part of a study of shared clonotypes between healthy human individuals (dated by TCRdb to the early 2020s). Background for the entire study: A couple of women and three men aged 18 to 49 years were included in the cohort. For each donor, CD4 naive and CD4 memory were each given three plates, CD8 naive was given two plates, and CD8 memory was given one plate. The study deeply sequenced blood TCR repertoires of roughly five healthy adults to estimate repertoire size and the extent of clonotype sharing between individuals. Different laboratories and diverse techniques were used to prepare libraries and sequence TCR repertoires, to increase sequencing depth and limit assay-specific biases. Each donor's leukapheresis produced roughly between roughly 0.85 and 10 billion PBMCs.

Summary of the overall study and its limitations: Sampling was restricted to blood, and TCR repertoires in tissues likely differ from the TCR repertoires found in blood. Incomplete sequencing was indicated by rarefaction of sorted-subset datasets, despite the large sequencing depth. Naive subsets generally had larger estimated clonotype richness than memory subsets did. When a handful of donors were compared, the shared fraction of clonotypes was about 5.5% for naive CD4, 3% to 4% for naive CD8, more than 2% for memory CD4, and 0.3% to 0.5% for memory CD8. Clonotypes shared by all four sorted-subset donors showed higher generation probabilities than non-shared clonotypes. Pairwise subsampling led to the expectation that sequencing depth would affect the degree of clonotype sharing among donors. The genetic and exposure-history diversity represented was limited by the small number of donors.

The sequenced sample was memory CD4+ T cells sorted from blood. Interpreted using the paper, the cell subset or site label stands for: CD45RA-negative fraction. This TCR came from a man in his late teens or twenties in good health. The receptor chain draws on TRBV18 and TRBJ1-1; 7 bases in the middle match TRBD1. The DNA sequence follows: TGTGCCAGCTCACCTCGACAGGGAAAGAACACTGAAGCTTTCTTT. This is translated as CASSPRQGKNTEAFF.